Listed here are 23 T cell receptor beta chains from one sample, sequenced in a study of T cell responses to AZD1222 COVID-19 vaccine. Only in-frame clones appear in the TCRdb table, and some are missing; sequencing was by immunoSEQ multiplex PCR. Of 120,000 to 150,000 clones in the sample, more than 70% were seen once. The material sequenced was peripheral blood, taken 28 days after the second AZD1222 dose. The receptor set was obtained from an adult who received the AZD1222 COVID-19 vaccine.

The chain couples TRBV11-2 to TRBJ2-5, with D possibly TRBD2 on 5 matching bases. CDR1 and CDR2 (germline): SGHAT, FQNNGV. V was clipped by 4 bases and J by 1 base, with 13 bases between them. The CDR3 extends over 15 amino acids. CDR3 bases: TGTGCCAGCAGCTCCGGAGGTAGCAGCCAAGAGACCCAGTACTTC. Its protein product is CASSSGGSSQETQYF.

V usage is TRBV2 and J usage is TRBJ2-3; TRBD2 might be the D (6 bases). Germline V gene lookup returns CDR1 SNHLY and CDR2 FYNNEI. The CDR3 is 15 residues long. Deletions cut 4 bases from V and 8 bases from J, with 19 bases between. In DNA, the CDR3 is TGTGCCAGCAGTGGTATCAGGACTACTGGGGGTACGCAGTATTTT. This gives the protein CASSGIRTTGGTQYF.

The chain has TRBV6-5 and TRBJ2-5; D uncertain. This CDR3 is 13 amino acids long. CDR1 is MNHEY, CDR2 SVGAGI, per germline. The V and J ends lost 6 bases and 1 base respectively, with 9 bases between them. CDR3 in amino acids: CASSRVAQETQYF. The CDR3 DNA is TGTGCCAGCAGCCGCGTCGCCCAAGAGACCCAGTACTTC.

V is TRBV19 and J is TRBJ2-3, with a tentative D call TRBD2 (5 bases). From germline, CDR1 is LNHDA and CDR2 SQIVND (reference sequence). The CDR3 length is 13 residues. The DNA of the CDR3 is TGTGCAACCGGGGATAGAAGCACAGATACGCAGTATTTT. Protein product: CATGDRSTDTQYF.

The CDR3 nucleotides are TGTGCCTGGAGCGCCGGGGACGAGTACGAGCAGTACTTC. It is translated as CAWSAGDEYEQYF. The V and J genes are TRBV30 and TRBJ2-7; either TRBD1 or TRBD2 may fit D (5 bases each). CDR3 length equals 13 residues. From germline, CDR1 is GTSNPN and CDR2 SVGIG (reference sequence). Between the trimmed V and J ends, which lost 3 bases and 4 bases, there was a span of 13 bases. Full variable domain (outside the CDR3, taken from reference TRBV30 and TRBJ2-7): SQTIHQWPATLVQPVGSPLSLECTVEGTSNPNLYWYRQAAGRGLQLLFYSVGIGQISSEVPQNLSASRPQDRQFILSSKKLLLSDSGFYLCAWSAGDEYEQYFGPGTRLTVT.

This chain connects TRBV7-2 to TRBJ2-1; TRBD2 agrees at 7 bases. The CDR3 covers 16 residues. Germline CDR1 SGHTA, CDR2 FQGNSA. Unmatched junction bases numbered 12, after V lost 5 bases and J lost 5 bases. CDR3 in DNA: TGTGCCAGCAGCCTGACCGGGACTATATTAGACAATGAGCAGTTCTTC. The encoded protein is CASSLTGTILDNEQFF.

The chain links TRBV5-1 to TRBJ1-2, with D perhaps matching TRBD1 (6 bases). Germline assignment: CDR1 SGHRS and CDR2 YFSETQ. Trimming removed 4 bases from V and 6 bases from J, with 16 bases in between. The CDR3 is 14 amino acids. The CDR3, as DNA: TGCGCCAGCAGCCCCGGTGGGGGGGCGAATGGCTACACCTTC. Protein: CASSPGGGANGYTF.

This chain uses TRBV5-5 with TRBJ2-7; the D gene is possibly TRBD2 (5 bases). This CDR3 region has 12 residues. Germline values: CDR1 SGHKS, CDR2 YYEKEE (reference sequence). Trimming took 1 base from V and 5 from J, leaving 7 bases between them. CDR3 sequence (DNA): TGTGCCAGCAGCTTGTGGGGAGACGAGCAGTACTTC. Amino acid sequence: CASSLWGDEQYF.

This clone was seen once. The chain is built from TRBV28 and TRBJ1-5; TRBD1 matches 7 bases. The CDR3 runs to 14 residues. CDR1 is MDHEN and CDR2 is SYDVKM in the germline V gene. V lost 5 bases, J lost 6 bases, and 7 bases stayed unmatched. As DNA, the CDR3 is TGTGCCAGCAGTCTCCGACAGGGAAGTCAGCCCCAGCATTTT. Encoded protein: CASSLRQGSQPQHF.

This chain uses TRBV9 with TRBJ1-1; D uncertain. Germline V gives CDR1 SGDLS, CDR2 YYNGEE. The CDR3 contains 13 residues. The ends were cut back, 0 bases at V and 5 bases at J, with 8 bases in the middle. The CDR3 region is CASSVGGDTEAFF. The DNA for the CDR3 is TGTGCCAGCAGCGTAGGGGGAGATACTGAAGCTTTCTTT.

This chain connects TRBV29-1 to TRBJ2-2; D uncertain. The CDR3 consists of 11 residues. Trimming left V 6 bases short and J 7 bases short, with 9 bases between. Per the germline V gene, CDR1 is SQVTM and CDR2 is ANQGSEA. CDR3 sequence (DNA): TGCAGCGTCATGGTTGGCGGGGAGCTGTTTTTT. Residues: CSVMVGGELFF.

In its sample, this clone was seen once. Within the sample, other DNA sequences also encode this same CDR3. The CDR3, as DNA: TGCGCCAGCAGTGAATCCACAGGGGTATACGAGCAGTACTTC. This codes for CASSESTGVYEQYF. The chain couples TRBV10-1 to TRBJ2-7; 7 bases align to TRBD1. After removal of 3 bases from V and 4 bases from J, the junction contained 6 bases not matched to a gene. Per the germline V gene, CDR1 is WNHNN and CDR2 is SYGVQD (reference sequence). The CDR3 spans 14 residues.

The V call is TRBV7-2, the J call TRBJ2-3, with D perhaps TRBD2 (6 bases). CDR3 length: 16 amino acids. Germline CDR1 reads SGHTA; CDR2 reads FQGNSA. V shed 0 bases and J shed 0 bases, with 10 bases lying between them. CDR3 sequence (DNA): TGTGCCAGCAGCTTAGCGCCGGCGGGGAGCACAGATACGCAGTATTTT. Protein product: CASSLAPAGSTDTQYF.

CDR3 sequence (DNA): TGTGCCAGCCAACAGGGGGTACACACTGAAGCTTTCTTT. Its translation is CASQQGVHTEAFF. The V gene is TRBV12-3 or TRBV12-4, the J gene TRBJ1-1; 8 nucleotides agree with TRBD1. The length of the CDR3 is 13 residues. The ends lost 8 bases at V and 3 bases at J; junction bases unmatched: 5.

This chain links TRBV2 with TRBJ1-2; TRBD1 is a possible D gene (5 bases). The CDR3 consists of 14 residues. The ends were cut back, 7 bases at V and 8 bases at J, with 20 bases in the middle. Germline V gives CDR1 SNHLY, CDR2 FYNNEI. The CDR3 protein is CASTVRGRGGGYTF. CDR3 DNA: TGTGCCAGCACTGTAAGGGGCCGGGGAGGAGGCTACACCTTC. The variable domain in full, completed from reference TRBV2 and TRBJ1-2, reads EPEVTQTPSHQVTQMGQEVILRCVPISNHLYFYWYRQILGQKVEFLVSFYNNEISEKSEIFDDQFSVERPDGSNFTLKIRSTKLEDSAMYFCASTVRGRGGGYTFGSGTRLTVV.

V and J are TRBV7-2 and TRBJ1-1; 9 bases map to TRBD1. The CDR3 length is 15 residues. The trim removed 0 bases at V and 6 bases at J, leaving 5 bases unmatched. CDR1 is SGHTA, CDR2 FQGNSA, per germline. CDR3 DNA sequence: TGTGCCAGCAGCTTAGCGGGGACAGGGTCTTCTGAAGCTTTCTTT. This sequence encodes CASSLAGTGSSEAFF.

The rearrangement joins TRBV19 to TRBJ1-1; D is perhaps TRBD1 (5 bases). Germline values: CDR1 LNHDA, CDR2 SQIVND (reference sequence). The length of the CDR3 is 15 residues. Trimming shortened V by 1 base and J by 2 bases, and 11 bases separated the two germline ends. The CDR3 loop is CASSIGPGINTEAFF. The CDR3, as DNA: TGTGCCAGTAGTATAGGCCCAGGGATAAACACTGAAGCTTTCTTT.

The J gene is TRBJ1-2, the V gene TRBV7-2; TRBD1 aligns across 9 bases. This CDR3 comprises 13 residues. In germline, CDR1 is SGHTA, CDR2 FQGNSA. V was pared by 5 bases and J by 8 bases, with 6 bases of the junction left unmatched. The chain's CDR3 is CASSRQGGGGYTF. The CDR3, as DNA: TGTGCCAGCAGCCGACAGGGGGGAGGCGGCTACACCTTC.

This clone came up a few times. The CDR3 DNA sequence: TGCGCCAGCAGCGGACAGGGGACGGGCACTGAAGCTTTCTTT. This codes for CASSGQGTGTEAFF. The gene calls are TRBV5-1 and TRBJ1-1, with 9 bases fitting TRBD1. V lost 4 bases to trimming and J lost 4 bases; unmatched junction nucleotides: 5. Germline CDR1 is SGHRS and CDR2 is YFSETQ. This CDR3 spans 14 amino acids.

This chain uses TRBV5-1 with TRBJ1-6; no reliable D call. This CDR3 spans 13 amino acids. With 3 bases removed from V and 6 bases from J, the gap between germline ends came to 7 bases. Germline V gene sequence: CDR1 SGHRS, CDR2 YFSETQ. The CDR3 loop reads CASSSDGNSPLHF. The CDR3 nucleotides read TGCGCCAGCAGCTCGGACGGTAATTCACCCCTCCACTTT.

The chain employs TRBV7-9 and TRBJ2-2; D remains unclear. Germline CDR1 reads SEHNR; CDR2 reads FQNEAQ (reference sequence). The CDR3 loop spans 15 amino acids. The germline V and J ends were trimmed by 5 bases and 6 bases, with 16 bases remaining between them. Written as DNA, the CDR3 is TGTGCCAGCAGCACCTCTTGGGCGAGCGCCGGGGAGCTGTTTTTT. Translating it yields CASSTSWASAGELFF.

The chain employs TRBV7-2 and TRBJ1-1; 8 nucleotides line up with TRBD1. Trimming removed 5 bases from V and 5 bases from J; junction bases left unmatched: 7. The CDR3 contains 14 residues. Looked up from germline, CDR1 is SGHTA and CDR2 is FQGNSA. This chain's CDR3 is CASSAQGARTEAFF. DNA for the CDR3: TGTGCCAGCAGCGCCCAGGGGGCAAGGACTGAAGCTTTCTTT.

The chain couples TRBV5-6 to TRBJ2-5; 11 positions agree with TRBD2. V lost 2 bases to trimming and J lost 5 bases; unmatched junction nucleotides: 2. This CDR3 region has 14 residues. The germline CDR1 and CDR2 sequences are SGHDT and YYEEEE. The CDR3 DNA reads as TGTGCCAGCAGCTTAACTAGCGGGGGCGAGACCCAGTACTTC. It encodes CASSLTSGGETQYF.